A selection of T cell receptor beta chains follows, all from one sample in a study of cytomegalovirus exposure and HLA in healthy donors. The assay was immunoSEQ multiplex PCR, and TCRdb's table has in-frame clones only and misses some. The sample holds over 70,000 clones, roughly three quarters seen once. The sequencing sample was made of PBMCs. These receptors were taken from a male donor in good health and CMV-seronegative. Each CDR3 is given with its conserved first and last residue.

V	J	CDR3
TRBV10-2	TRBJ2-7	CASTQDSYEQYF
TRBV19	TRBJ1-1	CASSADREGLNTEAFF
TRBV5-4	TRBJ1-1	CASSLSTGGTEAFF
TRBV11-3	TRBJ2-2	CASSLGQGAGELFF
TRBV7-9	TRBJ1-1	CASSSRTKGMNTEAFF
TRBV29-1	-	CSVESSGRNEQYF
TRBV27	TRBJ2-1	CASSSTSGGAGQFF
TRBV6-5	TRBJ2-5	CASSSTFEGRETQYF
TRBV28	TRBJ1-2	CASSLSGPLGGYTF
TRBV18	TRBJ1-6	CASQGARDSPLHF
TRBV6-5	TRBJ2-7	CASNSPYYYEQYF
TRBV27	TRBJ2-7	CASSLKQGNGLSTEQYF
TRBV27	TRBJ1-1	CASSLSDRVHTEAFF
TRBV29-1	TRBJ2-5	CSAPPIGQAETQYF
TRBV18	TRBJ1-3	CATRGTTGNTIYF
TRBV5-1	TRBJ1-5	CASSLEGVSNQPQHF
TRBV10-1	TRBJ1-3	CASGTGSGNTIYF
TRBV5-1	TRBJ2-7	CASGERTGGYEQYF
TRBV18	TRBJ2-2	CASSPPNGKFSGELFF
TRBV5-4	TRBJ2-5	CASSRVSGKKETQYF
TRBV5-5	TRBJ1-4	CASSFTGSDEKLFF
TRBV28	TRBJ2-2	CASSFGTSPNTGELFF
TRBV9	TRBJ1-1	CASSVTGGFPEAFF
TRBV7-2	TRBJ2-7	CASSPDAGTRREQYF